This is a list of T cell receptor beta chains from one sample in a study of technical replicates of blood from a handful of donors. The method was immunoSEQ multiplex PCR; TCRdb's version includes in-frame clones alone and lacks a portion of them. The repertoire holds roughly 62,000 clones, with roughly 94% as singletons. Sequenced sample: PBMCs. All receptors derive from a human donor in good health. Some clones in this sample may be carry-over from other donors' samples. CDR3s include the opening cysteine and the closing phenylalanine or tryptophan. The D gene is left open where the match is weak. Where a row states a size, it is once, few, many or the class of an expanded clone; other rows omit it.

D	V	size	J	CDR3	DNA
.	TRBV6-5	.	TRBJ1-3	CASSYSSRTGNTIYF	TGTGCCAGCAGTTACTCGTCCAGGACTGGAAACACCATATATTTT
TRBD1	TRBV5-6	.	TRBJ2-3	CASSRTGFSADTQYF	TGTGCCAGCAGCCGGACAGGTTTTAGCGCAGATACGCAGTATTTT
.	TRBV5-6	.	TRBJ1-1	CASSLGQGAFF	TGTGCCAGCAGCTTGGGTCAGGGAGCTTTCTTT
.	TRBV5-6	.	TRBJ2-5	CASSLVWSTRQETQYF	TGTGCCAGCAGCTTGGTGTGGTCCACTAGACAAGAGACCCAGTACTTC
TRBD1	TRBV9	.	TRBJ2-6	CASSDPPGQGASGANVLTF	TGTGCCAGCAGCGATCCCCCGGGACAGGGGGCATCTGGGGCCAACGTCCTGACTTTC
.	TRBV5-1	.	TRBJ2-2	CASSFSWTENTGELFF	TGCGCCAGCAGCTTCTCTTGGACTGAGAACACCGGGGAGCTGTTTTTT
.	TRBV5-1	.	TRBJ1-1	CASSYGQNTEAFF	TGCGCCAGCAGCTATGGACAGAACACTGAAGCTTTCTTT
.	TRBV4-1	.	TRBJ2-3	CASSPVGGNTDTQYF	TGCGCCAGCAGCCCCGTCGGCGGGAACACAGATACGCAGTATTTT
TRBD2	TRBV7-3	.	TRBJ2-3	CASSTGTNTDTQYF	TGTGCCAGCAGCACCGGGACTAACACAGATACGCAGTATTTT
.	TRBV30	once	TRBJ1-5	CAWSPAGVNQPQHF	TGTGCCTGGAGTCCAGCGGGAGTGAATCAGCCCCAGCATTTT
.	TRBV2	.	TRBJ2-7	CASTRGTHSYEQYF	TGTGCCAGCACACGCGGAACGCATTCCTACGAGCAGTACTTC
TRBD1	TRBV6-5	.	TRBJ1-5	CASRPTGAGGQPQHF	TGTGCCAGCAGACCCACGGGGGCAGGGGGTCAGCCCCAGCATTTT
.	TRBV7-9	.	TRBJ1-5	CASSLGAGNNQPQHF	TGTGCCAGCAGCTTAGGGGCGGGAAACAATCAGCCCCAGCATTTT
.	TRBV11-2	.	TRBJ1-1	CASSLVLNSEAFF	TGTGCCAGCAGCTTAGTTCTGAACAGTGAAGCTTTCTTT
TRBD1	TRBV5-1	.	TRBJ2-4	CASSFIRGGLAKNIQYF	TGCGCCAGCAGCTTTATAAGAGGGGGCCTGGCCAAAAACATTCAGTACTTC
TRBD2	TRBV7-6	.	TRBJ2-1	CASSLGASGASYNEQFF	TGTGCCAGCAGCTTAGGCGCTAGCGGGGCCTCCTACAATGAGCAGTTCTTC
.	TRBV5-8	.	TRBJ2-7	CASSLFYPIEQYF	TGTGCCAGCAGCTTGTTCTACCCCATCGAGCAGTACTTC
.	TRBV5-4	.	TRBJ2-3	CASSPRRAGDTQYF	TGTGCCAGCAGCCCGCGGCGGGCGGGGGATACGCAGTATTTT
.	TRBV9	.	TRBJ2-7	CASSVGGDGYEQYF	TGTGCCAGCAGCGTAGGGGGGGACGGCTACGAGCAGTACTTC